A selection of T cell receptor beta chains follows, all from one sample in a study of blood T cell repertoires in COVID-19. Measured with immunoSEQ multiplex PCR; TCRdb has only the in-frame clones, and not every one. The sample carries about 490,000 clones, approximately 85% recorded once. The sequenced sample was peripheral blood. The origin of the receptors is a human donor in a cohort sampled during active COVID-19. The conserved cysteine and the conserved F or W are not part of the CDR3 here. The order of the fields is clone size, V gene, J gene, CDR3 protein. Clone sizes are given selectively: once, few, many, or a class where the clone is expanded.

clone size: once; V gene: TRBV24-1; J gene: TRBJ2-1; CDR3 protein: ATSDGRGSEQF
clone size: NA; V gene: TRBV27; J gene: TRBJ1-6; CDR3 protein: ASSLWGTGVSPLH
clone size: NA; V gene: TRBV5-6; J gene: TRBJ1-2; CDR3 protein: ASSFGQGYGYT
clone size: NA; V gene: TRBV19; J gene: TRBJ1-5; CDR3 protein: ASSGGLGNQPQH
clone size: many; V gene: TRBV30; J gene: TRBJ2-1; CDR3 protein: ALLRQGSYNEQF
clone size: few; V gene: TRBV5-6; J gene: TRBJ2-7; CDR3 protein: ASSALAGAPGGQY
clone size: NA; V gene: TRBV5-4; J gene: TRBJ2-5; CDR3 protein: ASSADRGRETQY
clone size: NA; V gene: TRBV25-1; J gene: TRBJ2-7; CDR3 protein: ASFSGYEQY
clone size: NA; V gene: TRBV5-1; J gene: TRBJ1-1; CDR3 protein: ASSRGTEGLNTEAF
clone size: once; V gene: TRBV5-4; J gene: TRBJ2-7; CDR3 protein: ASSFRQSYEQY
clone size: NA; V gene: TRBV7-3; J gene: TRBJ1-1; CDR3 protein: ASSLNPGGNTEAF
clone size: NA; V gene: TRBV28; J gene: TRBJ2-4; CDR3 protein: ASSLGGAEAKNIQY
clone size: NA; V gene: TRBV6-5; J gene: TRBJ2-7; CDR3 protein: ASSYSRADYEQY
clone size: few; V gene: TRBV6-1; J gene: TRBJ2-7; CDR3 protein: ASSEALLGQGLSYIKY
clone size: NA; V gene: TRBV12-3/TRBV12-4; J gene: TRBJ2-7; CDR3 protein: ASRRQGWEQY
clone size: NA; V gene: TRBV20-1; J gene: TRBJ1-2; CDR3 protein: SASVGQGARGYT
clone size: once; V gene: TRBV18; J gene: TRBJ2-7; CDR3 protein: ASSPGTGVPEQY
clone size: NA; V gene: TRBV28; J gene: TRBJ2-2; CDR3 protein: ASSTRGRGTGELF
clone size: NA; V gene: TRBV24-1; J gene: TRBJ1-2; CDR3 protein: ATSDKQGVQGYT
clone size: NA; V gene: TRBV11-2; J gene: TRBJ1-1; CDR3 protein: ASSLGQGEAF
clone size: NA; V gene: TRBV28; J gene: TRBJ2-3; CDR3 protein: ASSFSGVGTDTQY
clone size: NA; V gene: TRBV2; J gene: TRBJ2-3; CDR3 protein: ASSLLPGQGTYAESDTQY
clone size: NA; V gene: TRBV18; J gene: TRBJ1-6; CDR3 protein: ASSRLPEPSNSPLH